This T cell receptor beta chain was identified during a study of identical twins listed by TCRdb under 2016. Concerning the study at large: To test whether fetal clonotypes persist, the study used deep sequencing on TCR alpha and beta repertoires from monozygotic twins, unrelated adults of various ages, and cord blood. To rule out contamination, replicate twin experiments were performed at different times with different library preparation protocols.

Study-wide findings and limitations: Because the same donors could not be followed over many years, conclusions were based on cross-sectional statistical analysis. Compared with coincidental sharing between unrelated individuals, out-of-frame TCR alpha sequences shared between twins showed an excess of sequences with low generation probability. In beta out-of-frame sequences, excess twin sharing was weaker, because having fewer shared sequences lowered the signal-to-noise ratio. Abundant cord blood beta clonotypes carried fewer insertions; young adult naive repertoires showed a weaker similar trend, while memory repertoires showed none. Zero-insertion analyses could be partly confounded by invariant T cells such as MAIT and iNKT, though diverse VJ usage argued against such confounding for most clonotypes. In monozygotic twins, recombination models systematically underestimated out-of-frame TCR alpha sharing, but the models matched the sharing seen between unrelated individuals.

This clonotype has ten or more counts. The antigen this receptor binds is unknown. No base qualities exist here, and no much larger clone lies one base off it. CDR1 MDHEN and CDR2 SYDVKM are derived from the germline V gene. Its CDR3 holds 16 amino acids, cysteine through phenylalanine. Only CDR3 DNA is held: 48 bases, read in frame from base 1. V ends up 2 bases short and J 0 bases short, with an unmatched junction base count of 5. Only healthy Caucasian donors were included. Three pairs of female monozygotic twins, all aged roughly 18 to 30 years, made up the twin cohort. CD4+ and CD8+ T cell populations were isolated with positive isolation kits from Invitrogen. Receptor amplification or capture employed 5' RACE. The sequencer listed for this sample is Illumina HiSeq 2000. Template switching introduced a universal primer binding site; the final cDNA contained a unique molecular identifier, enabling accurate counting of TCR cDNA molecules. Specific primers in the conserved constant-segment region were used to synthesize first-strand cDNA for TCR alpha and beta chains. To control for contamination, each cDNA library was double barcoded with a SMART-Mk sample barcode plus Illumina barcodes. TruSeq adapter sequences and Illumina sample barcodes were added in two successive PCR steps. Sequencing of the TCR alpha and beta cDNA libraries was done on the Illumina HiSeq platform using custom primers. For the original study's pipeline: Unique molecular identifiers were extracted from raw reads with MiGEC, and CDR3 positions were determined with MiXCR. For each individual, recombination models were inferred using an EM algorithm with the repgenHMM and IGoR tools. The tcR package in R was used for shared clonotype analysis, with sharing normalized by the product of cloneset sizes. To study raw recombination free of thymic and clonal selection effects, out-of-frame nonproductive sequences were analyzed. TCRdb handled the public reads itself, with Q25 trimming in fastp and clone calling in MiXCR, and kept productive beta chains. Records with the same CDR3 protein are collapsed into one entry carrying the most frequent genes and DNA. The V and J calls here are based on TCRdb, not the publication. The sample yields 310,000 or so distinct CDR3 sequences; just under 9.5% were counted once. 6% to 8.5% of the sample goes to the ten largest clones.

These records were also assigned to another study, of yellow fever vaccine responses in identical twins. That second publication adds: The authors reported that the T cell response to vaccination in identical twins appeared partly convergent and partly personalized. The study precisely tracked vaccine-responding T cell clones in identical twins.

The TCR comes from a woman between 18 and 29 years old in good health. The chain couples TRBV28 to TRBJ2-7; 9 bases in the middle match TRBD2. Sequencing was performed on CD8+ T cells sorted from blood. Here is the DNA: TGTGCCAGCAGTTTACTTCTAGCGGGGAGCTCCTACGAGCAGTACTTC. This sequence encodes CASSLLLAGSSYEQYF.